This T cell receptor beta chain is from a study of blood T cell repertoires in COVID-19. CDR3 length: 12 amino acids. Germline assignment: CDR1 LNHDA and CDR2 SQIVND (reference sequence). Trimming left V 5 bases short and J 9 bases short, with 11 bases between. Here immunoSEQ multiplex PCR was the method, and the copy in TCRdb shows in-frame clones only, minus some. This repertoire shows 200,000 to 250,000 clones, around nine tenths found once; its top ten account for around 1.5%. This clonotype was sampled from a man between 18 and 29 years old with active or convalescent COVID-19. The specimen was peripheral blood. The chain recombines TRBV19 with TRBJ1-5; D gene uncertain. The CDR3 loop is CASSVRITPQHF. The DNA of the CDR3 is TGTGCCAGTAGTGTGAGGATCACGCCCCAGCATTTT.